This T cell receptor beta chain stems from a study of T cell repertoires in cytomegalovirus infection. Study information: Peptides in the study included HLA-C-restricted and HLA-B-restricted CMV epitopes. Public TCR beta signature analysis indicated the presence of both CMV infection and matching HLA type.

TCRdb analysed the reads with MiXCR anew, one entry per CDR3 protein. The sample lists about 220,000 distinct CDR3 sequences; 30% to 45% were seen once. This clonotype turned up a few times. The antigen is undetermined. Study findings and constraints: HLA-C-restricted TCR beta clonotypes specific for CMV led the ex vivo response.

Trimming cost V 2 bases and J 2 bases, with 9 bases left between them. The CDR3 contains 14 residues. Germline-derived CDR1 and CDR2 are SGHVS and FNYEAQ. This sequence was found in a human donor in good health (CMV status not recorded). Some clones in this sample may be carry-over from other donors' samples. The sample was CD8+ T cells from cultured PBMCs, taken from culture after CMV antigen stimulation. This chain connects TRBV7-6 to TRBJ1-1, with a weak D call TRBD1 (5 bases). In DNA form, the CDR3 reads TGTGCCAGCAGCTTAAACCAGGGAAACACTGAAGCTTTCTTT. Protein: CASSLNQGNTEAFF.